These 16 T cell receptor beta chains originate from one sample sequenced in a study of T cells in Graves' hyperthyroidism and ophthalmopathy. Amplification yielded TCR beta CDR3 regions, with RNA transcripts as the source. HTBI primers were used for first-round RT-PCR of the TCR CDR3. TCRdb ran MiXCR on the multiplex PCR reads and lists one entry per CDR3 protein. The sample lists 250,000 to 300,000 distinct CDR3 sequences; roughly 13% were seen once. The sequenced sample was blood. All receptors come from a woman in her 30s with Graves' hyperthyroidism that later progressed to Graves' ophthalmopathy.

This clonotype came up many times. This CDR3 reads CASSYSTGGGPYEQYF. The CDR3 DNA reads as TGTGCCAGCAGTTACTCCACCGGGGGAGGCCCGTACGAGCAGTACTTC. The chain couples TRBV6-6 to TRBJ2-7, with D possibly TRBD2 on 6 matching bases. Trimming cost V 0 bases and J 4 bases, with 16 bases left between them. Per germline, CDR1 MNHNY and CDR2 SVGAGI (reference sequence). The CDR3 spans 16 residues.

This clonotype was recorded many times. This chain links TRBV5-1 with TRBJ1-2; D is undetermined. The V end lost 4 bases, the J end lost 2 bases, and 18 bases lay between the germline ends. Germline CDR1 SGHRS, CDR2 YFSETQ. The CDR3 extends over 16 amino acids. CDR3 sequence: CASSPNSDRKNYGYTF. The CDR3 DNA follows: TGCGCCAGCAGCCCCAACTCGGACCGGAAAAACTATGGCTACACCTTC.

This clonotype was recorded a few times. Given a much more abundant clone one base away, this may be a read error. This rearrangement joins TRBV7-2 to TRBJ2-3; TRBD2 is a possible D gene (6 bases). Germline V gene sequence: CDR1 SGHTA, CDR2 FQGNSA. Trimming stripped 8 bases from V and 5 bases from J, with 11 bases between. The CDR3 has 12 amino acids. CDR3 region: CASGRRGDTQYF. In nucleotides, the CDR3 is TGTGCCAGCGGCAGGCGGGGAGATACGCAGTATTTT.

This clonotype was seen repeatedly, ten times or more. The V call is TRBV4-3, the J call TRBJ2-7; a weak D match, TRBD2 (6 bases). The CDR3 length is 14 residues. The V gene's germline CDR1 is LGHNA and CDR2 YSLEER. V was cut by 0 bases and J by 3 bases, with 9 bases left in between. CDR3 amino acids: CASSQDGGGYEQYF. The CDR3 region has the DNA TGCGCCAGCAGCCAAGATGGGGGAGGCTACGAGCAGTACTTC.

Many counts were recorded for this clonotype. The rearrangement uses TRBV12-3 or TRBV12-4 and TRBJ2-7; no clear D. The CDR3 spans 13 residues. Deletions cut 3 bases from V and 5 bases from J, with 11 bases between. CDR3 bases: TGTGCCAGCAGTTTGCTTCGAAGGGACGAGCAGTACTTC. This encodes CASSLLRRDEQYF.

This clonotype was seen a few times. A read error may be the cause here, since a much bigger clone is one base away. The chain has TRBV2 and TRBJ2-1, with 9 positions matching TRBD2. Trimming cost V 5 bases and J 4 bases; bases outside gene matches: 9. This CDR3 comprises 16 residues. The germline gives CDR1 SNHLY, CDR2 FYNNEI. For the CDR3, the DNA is TGTGCCAGCAGTTCCCCCAGGCTAGCGGGGTACAATGAGCAGTTCTTC. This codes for CASSSPRLAGYNEQFF.

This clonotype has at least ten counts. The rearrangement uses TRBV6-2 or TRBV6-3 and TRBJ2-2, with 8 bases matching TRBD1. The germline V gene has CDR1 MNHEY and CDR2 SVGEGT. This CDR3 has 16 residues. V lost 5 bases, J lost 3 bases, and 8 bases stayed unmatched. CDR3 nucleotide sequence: TGTGCCAGCAGTGCGCTCCTCAGGGGGCACACCGGGGAGCTGTTTTTT. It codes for CASSALLRGHTGELFF.

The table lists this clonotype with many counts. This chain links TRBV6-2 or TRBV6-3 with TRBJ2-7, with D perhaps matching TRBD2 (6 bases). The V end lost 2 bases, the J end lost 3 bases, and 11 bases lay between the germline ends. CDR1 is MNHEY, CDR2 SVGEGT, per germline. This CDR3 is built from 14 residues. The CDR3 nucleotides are TGTGCCAGCAGTTACATTAGCGGAGGCTACGAGCAGTACTTC. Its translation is CASSYISGGYEQYF.

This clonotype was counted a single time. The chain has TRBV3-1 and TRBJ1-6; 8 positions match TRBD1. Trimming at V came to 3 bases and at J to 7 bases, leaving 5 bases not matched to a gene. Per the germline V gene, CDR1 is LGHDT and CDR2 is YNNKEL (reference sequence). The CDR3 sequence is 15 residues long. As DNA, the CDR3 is TGTGCCAGCAGCCATTTGGACAGGGCAAATTCACCCCTCCACTTT. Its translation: CASSHLDRANSPLHF. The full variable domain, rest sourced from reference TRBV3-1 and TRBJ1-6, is DTAVSQTPKYLVTQMGNDKSIKCEQNLGHDTMYWYKQDSKKFLKIMFSYNNKELIINETVPNRFSPKSPDKAHLNLHINSLELGDSAVYFCASSHLDRANSPLHFGNGTRLTVT.

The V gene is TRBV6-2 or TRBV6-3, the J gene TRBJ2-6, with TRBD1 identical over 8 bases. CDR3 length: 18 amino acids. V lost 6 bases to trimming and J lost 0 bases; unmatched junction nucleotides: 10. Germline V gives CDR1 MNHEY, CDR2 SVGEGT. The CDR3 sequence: CASRNRQGKSSGANVLTF. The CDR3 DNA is TGTGCCAGCAGAAATCGACAGGGGAAGAGCTCTGGGGCCAACGTCCTGACTTTC.

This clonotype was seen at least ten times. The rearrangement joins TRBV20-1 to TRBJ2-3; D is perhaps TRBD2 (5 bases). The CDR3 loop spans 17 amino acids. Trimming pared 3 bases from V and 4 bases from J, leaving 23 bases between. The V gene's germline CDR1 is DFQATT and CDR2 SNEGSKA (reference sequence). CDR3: CSASGWSRGQVPDTQYF. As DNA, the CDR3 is TGCAGTGCTAGTGGGTGGTCGAGAGGGCAAGTCCCAGATACGCAGTATTTT.

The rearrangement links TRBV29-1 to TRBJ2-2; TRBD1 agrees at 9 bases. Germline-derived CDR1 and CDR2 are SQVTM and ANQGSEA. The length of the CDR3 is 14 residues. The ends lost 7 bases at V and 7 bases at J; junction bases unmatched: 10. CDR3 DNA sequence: TGCAGCGCCAGCAGAGGACAGGGGTACGGGGAGCTGTTTTTT. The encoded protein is CSASRGQGYGELFF.

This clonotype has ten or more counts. The CDR3 DNA reads TGTGCCATCACGGGACAGGGGGCTTACGAGCAGTACTTC. Encoded protein: CAITGQGAYEQYF. The chain employs TRBV10-3 and TRBJ2-7; 12 bases map to TRBD1. With V trimmed by 7 bases and J by 4 bases, 2 bases remained unmatched. This CDR3 is 13 amino acids long. The germline CDR1 and CDR2 sequences are ENHRY and SYGVKD.

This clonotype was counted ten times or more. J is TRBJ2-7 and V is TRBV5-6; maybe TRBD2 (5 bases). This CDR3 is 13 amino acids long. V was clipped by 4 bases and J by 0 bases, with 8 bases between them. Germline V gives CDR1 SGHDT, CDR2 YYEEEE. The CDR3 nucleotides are TGTGCCAGCAGCCAGGCGGGCTCCTACGAGCAGTACTTC. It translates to CASSQAGSYEQYF. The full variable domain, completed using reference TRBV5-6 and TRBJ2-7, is DAGVTQSPTHLIKTRGQQVTLRCSPKSGHDTVSWYQQALGQGPQFIFQYYEEEERQRGNFPDRFSGHQFPNYSSELNVNALLLGDSALYLCASSQAGSYEQYFGPGTRLTVT.

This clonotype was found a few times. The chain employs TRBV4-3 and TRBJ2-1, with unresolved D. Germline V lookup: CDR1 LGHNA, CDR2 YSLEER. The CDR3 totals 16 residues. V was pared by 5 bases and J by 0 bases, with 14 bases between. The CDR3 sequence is CASSYMGATSYNEQFF. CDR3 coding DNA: TGCGCCAGCAGCTACATGGGTGCGACCTCCTACAATGAGCAGTTCTTC.

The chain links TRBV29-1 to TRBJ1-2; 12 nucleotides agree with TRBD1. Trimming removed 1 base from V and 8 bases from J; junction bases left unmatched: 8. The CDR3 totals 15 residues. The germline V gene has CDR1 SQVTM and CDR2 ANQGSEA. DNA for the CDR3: TGCAGCGTTGAAGCTACCGGGACAGGGGGCGCGGGCTACACCTTC. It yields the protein CSVEATGTGGAGYTF.